These T cell receptor beta chains were read from a single sample in a study of T cells after yellow fever vaccination. TCRdb analysed the 5' RACE reads with MiXCR anew, one entry per CDR3 protein. In the table there are some 320,000 distinct CDR3 sequences, over 8% of which are singletons. Material: PBMCs, obtained on the day of the first yellow fever vaccination. All receptors come from a man aged 18 to 29 who received the YFV17D yellow fever vaccine. CDR3s include the opening cysteine and the closing phenylalanine or tryptophan. The D gene is left open where the match is weak. Size is omitted from some rows. Given values are once, few, many or a class for expanded clones.

cdr3_aa	cdr3_nt	v_call	j_call	clone_size	d_call
CSATAGPGANVLTF	TGCAGTGCTACGGCGGGTCCCGGGGCCAACGTCCTGACTTTC	TRBV20-1	TRBJ2-6	.	.
CASRRDRTEKLFF	TGTGCCAGCAGGAGGGACAGGACCGAAAAACTGTTTTTT	TRBV7-2	TRBJ1-4	few	TRBD1
CASSPQQGGDEQFF	TGTGCCAGCAGCCCCCAACAGGGAGGAGACGAGCAGTTCTTC	TRBV5-4	TRBJ2-1	few	.
CSVEDWGGYGYTF	TGCAGCGTTGAGGATTGGGGGGGCTATGGCTACACCTTC	TRBV29-1	TRBJ1-2	.	.
CASRDRGEAYEKLFF	TGTGCCAGTCGGGACAGGGGTGAGGCTTATGAAAAACTGTTTTTT	TRBV12-3/TRBV12-4	TRBJ1-4	.	TRBD1
CASSLGGGPGDTQYF	TGTGCTAGCAGCTTAGGCGGGGGGCCCGGGGATACGCAGTATTTT	TRBV7-7	TRBJ2-3	few	TRBD2
CAISGPGTFLGRTDTQYF	TGTGCCATCAGTGGTCCCGGGACATTTTTGGGGCGCACAGATACGCAGTATTTT	TRBV10-3	TRBJ2-3	.	.
CASSLEPALTEAFF	TGTGCCAGCAGCTTGGAACCGGCCCTCACTGAAGCTTTCTTT	TRBV7-9	TRBJ1-1	few	.
CSARDSGASSTDTQYF	TGCAGTGCTAGAGATAGCGGGGCCTCTAGCACAGATACGCAGTATTTT	TRBV20-1	TRBJ2-3	many	TRBD2
CATAGLDGTGELFF	TGTGCCACCGCCGGGCTAGACGGCACCGGGGAGCTGTTTTTT	TRBV15	TRBJ2-2	few	.
CASSPVGIEAFF	TGTGCCAGCTCACCAGTTGGGATAGAAGCTTTCTTT	TRBV18	TRBJ1-1	.	.
CASRIQANTEAFF	TGTGCCAGCAGGATACAGGCGAACACTGAAGCTTTCTTT	TRBV6-1	TRBJ1-1	.	.
CASSHKSTDTQYF	TGTGCCAGCAGCCACAAAAGCACAGATACGCAGTATTTT	TRBV7-9	TRBJ2-3	.	.
CASSLTGQGRNNEQFF	TGTGCCAGCAGCTTGACCGGACAGGGGAGAAACAATGAGCAGTTCTTC	TRBV5-6	TRBJ2-1	few	TRBD1
CASSYPLGQRQETQYF	TGTGCCAGCAGTTACCCGTTGGGGCAGCGCCAAGAGACCCAGTACTTC	TRBV6-5	TRBJ2-5	many	.
CASSSLAGAYNEQFF	TGTGCCAGCAGCTCTCTAGCGGGGGCCTACAATGAGCAGTTCTTC	TRBV7-2	TRBJ2-1	few	TRBD2
CSVSRQLNTEAFF	TGCAGCGTTTCTCGGCAGTTGAACACTGAAGCTTTCTTT	TRBV29-1	TRBJ1-1	few	.
CASSPSGLAVNELFF	TGCGCCAGCAGCCCATCGGGACTAGCGGTCAATGAGCTGTTCTTC	TRBV5-1	TRBJ2-1	.	TRBD2
CASSIRDRGQDEQFF	TGTGCCAGCAGCATCAGGGACAGGGGGCAAGATGAGCAGTTCTTC	TRBV7-9	TRBJ2-1	few	TRBD1
CSARAASGGYEQYF	TGCAGTGCTAGAGCGGCTAGCGGGGGTTACGAGCAGTACTTC	TRBV20-1	TRBJ2-7	.	TRBD2
CAISFSENTEAFF	TGTGCCATCAGCTTCTCGGAGAACACTGAAGCTTTCTTT	TRBV10-3	TRBJ1-1	.	.
CASSYNGQLDTQYF	TGTGCCAGCAGCTACAACGGACAGTTAGATACGCAGTATTTT	TRBV7-2	TRBJ2-3	many	.
CASSLPTDLPQEKLFF	TGTGCCAGCAGCCTGCCGACAGATTTGCCACAAGAAAAACTGTTTTTT	TRBV7-2	TRBJ1-4	few	.
CASSDPTGAGANVLTF	TGTGCCAGCAGCGACCCGACAGGGGCCGGGGCCAACGTCCTGACTTTC	TRBV9	TRBJ2-6	.	TRBD1
CASSESPTGPYEQYF	TGTGCCAGCAGCGAAAGCCCGACAGGGCCCTACGAGCAGTACTTC	TRBV9	TRBJ2-7	few	TRBD1
CASSLLGTFLEKLFF	TGTGCCAGCAGTTTACTTGGGACTTTCTTAGAAAAACTGTTTTTT	TRBV6-5	TRBJ1-4	few	.
CASSGQGAMNTEAFF	TGTGCCAGCAGTGGACAGGGGGCCATGAACACTGAAGCTTTCTTT	TRBV12-3/TRBV12-4	TRBJ1-1	few	TRBD1
CASSQSRGRRGDMKTGELFF	TGTGCCAGCAGCCAAAGTCGAGGGCGCAGGGGCGACATGAAGACCGGGGAGCTGTTTTTT	TRBV3-1	TRBJ2-2	many	.
CSAKRPGQPNQPQHF	TGCAGTGCCAAAAGACCGGGACAGCCCAATCAGCCCCAGCATTTT	TRBV20-1	TRBJ1-5	few	TRBD1
CASSHFKFF	TGTGCCAGCAGCCACTTCAAGTTCTTC	TRBV6-5	TRBJ2-1	few	.
CASSQGILEKLFF	TGCGCCAGCAGCCAGGGAATTCTTGAAAAACTGTTTTTT	TRBV4-1	TRBJ1-4	.	.
CASRKKGTSAEQFF	TGTGCCAGCAGAAAAAAAGGGACTAGTGCTGAGCAGTTCTTC	TRBV7-3	TRBJ2-1	few	TRBD2
CASSFWVWSGQERSNTEAFF	TGTGCCAGCAGTTTTTGGGTCTGGTCGGGACAGGAGAGATCGAACACTGAAGCTTTCTTT	TRBV28	TRBJ1-1	few	TRBD1
CASSHGDRALDEQFF	TGTGCCAGCAGTCATGGGGACAGGGCCCTTGATGAGCAGTTCTTC	TRBV5-4	TRBJ2-1	few	TRBD1
CASSPRRGSGRFF	TGTGCCAGTAGTCCCCGTCGGGGTTCGGGGCGGTTCTTC	TRBV19	TRBJ2-1	.	.
CASSQGDSGTDTQYF	TGCGCCAGCAGCCAAGGGGATAGCGGCACAGATACGCAGTATTTT	TRBV4-1	TRBJ2-3	few	.
CASSQEGAGANVLTF	TGCGCCAGCAGCCAAGAAGGGGCTGGGGCCAACGTCCTGACTTTC	TRBV4-1	TRBJ2-6	few	.
CASSHPTGSGNSPLHF	TGCGCCAGCAGCCACCCGACAGGGTCTGGAAATTCACCCCTCCACTTT	TRBV4-1	TRBJ1-6	many	TRBD1
CASSQGLDSLNTEAFF	TGTGCCAGCAGCCAAGGTCTGGACAGTCTGAACACTGAAGCTTTCTTT	TRBV4-2	TRBJ1-1	many	.
CASSTRLRGAAYTGELFF	TGTGCCAGCAGCACCCGATTGCGGGGGGCGGCGTACACCGGGGAGCTGTTTTTT	TRBV11-2	TRBJ2-2	few	TRBD2
CASSHQTDREETQYF	TGCGCCAGCAGCCACCAGACCGACAGGGAAGAGACCCAGTACTTC	TRBV4-3	TRBJ2-5	.	TRBD1
CASSLGLETYGYTF	TGTGCCAGCAGCTTAGGTTTGGAAACCTATGGCTACACCTTC	TRBV7-9	TRBJ1-2	.	.
CASSLGGQYEQYF	TGTGCCAGCAGCTTGGGGGGGCAGTACGAGCAGTACTTC	TRBV5-6	TRBJ2-7	.	.
CASSETQGNTDTQYF	TGTGCCAGCTCGGAGACTCAGGGTAATACAGATACGCAGTATTTT	TRBV18	TRBJ2-3	few	.
CASRKTRGPSGNTIYF	TGTGCCAGCAGGAAAACCAGGGGGCCCTCTGGAAACACCATATATTTT	TRBV11-2	TRBJ1-3	few	TRBD1
CASSPWTGSYNEQFF	TGTGCCAGCAGCCCCTGGACAGGGTCCTACAATGAGCAGTTCTTC	TRBV7-2	TRBJ2-1	.	TRBD1
CASTRGETQYF	TGTGCCAGTACCAGGGGGGAGACCCAGTACTTC	TRBV7-9	TRBJ2-5	.	TRBD1
CSARGQVNEKLFF	TGCAGTGCTAGGGGACAGGTTAATGAAAAACTGTTTTTT	TRBV20-1	TRBJ1-4	few	TRBD1
CSARDHHEQYF	TGCAGTGCTAGAGATCACCACGAGCAGTACTTC	TRBV20-1	TRBJ2-7	many	.
CASSTGLVYGEQFF	TGTGCCAGCAGTACCGGACTAGTTTATGGTGAGCAGTTCTTC	TRBV6-2/TRBV6-3	TRBJ2-1	few	TRBD2
CASSYSSGSNYGYTF	TGTGCCAGCAGTTACTCGTCAGGGTCTAACTATGGCTACACCTTC	TRBV6-5	TRBJ1-2	.	.
CASSQAVSGGNEQFF	TGTGCCAGCAGCCAGGCGGTTTCGGGCGGGAATGAGCAGTTCTTC	TRBV4-2	TRBJ2-1	few	.
CASSQVFWDSGDPNTGELFF	TGCGCCAGCAGCCAAGTCTTTTGGGACAGTGGAGACCCGAACACCGGGGAGCTGTTTTTT	TRBV4-1	TRBJ2-2	few	TRBD1
CSARDGTVGNTIYF	TGCAGTGCTAGGGACGGGACAGTTGGAAACACCATATATTTT	TRBV20-1	TRBJ1-3	few	TRBD1